This T cell receptor (beta chain) was sequenced in a study of cytomegalovirus exposure and HLA in healthy donors. The data were produced by immunoSEQ multiplex PCR, yet TCRdb's version contains in-frame clones alone and is incomplete. The sample consists of 220,000 or so clones, approximately 90% of them appearing once. The CDR3 length is 11 residues. The V gene's germline CDR1 is GTSNPN and CDR2 SVGIG (reference sequence). Trimming cost V 2 bases and J 10 bases, with 9 bases left between them. V usage is TRBV30 and J usage is TRBJ2-1; D is unresolved. The source material was PBMCs. The sequence was obtained from a woman under 30 in good health and CMV-seronegative. The DNA for the CDR3 is TGTGCCTGGAGTTTAGCCCGGGAGCAGTTCTTC. Protein: CAWSLAREQFF.